Listed below are T cell receptor beta chains from one sample, sequenced in a study of blood T cell repertoires in COVID-19. The method was immunoSEQ multiplex PCR; TCRdb's version includes in-frame clones alone and lacks a portion of them. The sample consists of a few hundred thousand clones, about 84% of them appearing once. The sample comprised PBMCs or T cells enriched from blood (not recorded which). The receptor set was obtained from a man younger than 45 with acute COVID-19. The CDR3 runs from the conserved cysteine through the conserved F or W. The D gene is left open where the match is weak. Not every row has a clone size; where given, it reads once, few, many or a size class.

d_call	clone_size	v_call	j_call	cdr3_aa	cdr3_nt
-	-	TRBV12-3/TRBV12-4	TRBJ2-2	CASRPGLGELFF	TGTGCCAGCAGGCCAGGGCTGGGGGAGCTGTTTTTT
-	-	TRBV5-4	TRBJ1-1	CASSLAPGENTEAFF	TGTGCCAGCAGCTTAGCTCCGGGGGAGAACACTGAAGCTTTCTTT
-	-	TRBV7-6	TRBJ1-1	CASSIKGGNTEAFF	TGTGCCAGCAGCATCAAAGGGGGGAACACTGAAGCTTTCTTT
-	few	TRBV21-1	TRBJ2-7	CASSPVEHEQYF	TGTGCCAGCAGCCCAGTCGAACACGAGCAGTACTTC
-	-	TRBV30	TRBJ1-4	CACKDRPEKLFF	TGTGCCTGCAAGGACAGACCTGAAAAACTGTTTTTT
TRBD2	-	TRBV5-4	TRBJ2-3	CASRSRGGPDTQYF	TGTGCCAGCAGGTCTCGGGGGGGGCCAGATACGCAGTATTTT
TRBD1	few	TRBV7-2	TRBJ2-1	CASSPRWTGGDEQFF	TGTGCCAGCAGCCCTCGCTGGACAGGTGGGGATGAGCAGTTCTTC
-	once	TRBV6-5	TRBJ2-7	CASIGDILTYEQYF	TGTGCCAGTATAGGTGACATTCTTACCTACGAGCAGTACTTC
TRBD2	-	TRBV5-1	TRBJ2-1	CASSLEAGRSGGEQFF	TGCGCCAGCAGCTTGGAGGCGGGGCGCTCGGGGGGTGAGCAGTTCTTC
TRBD1	once	TRBV5-1	TRBJ2-2	CASRPPGQGNTGELFF	TGCGCCAGCAGGCCCCCGGGACAGGGAAACACCGGGGAGCTGTTTTTT
-	-	TRBV6-6	TRBJ1-2	CASSRDTGAGSSGYTF	TGTGCCAGCAGCCGGGACACGGGCGCGGGTTCGTCTGGCTACACCTTC
TRBD1	-	TRBV27	TRBJ1-2	CASGTGEGVYGYTF	TGTGCCAGTGGAACAGGGGAAGGGGTCTATGGCTACACCTTC
TRBD1	-	TRBV2	TRBJ2-7	CASRTGGTYEQYF	TGTGCCAGCAGGACAGGGGGGACCTACGAGCAGTACTTC
TRBD2	-	TRBV7-3	TRBJ2-1	CASSFTSGGEQFF	TGTGCCAGCAGCTTTACTAGCGGGGGTGAGCAGTTCTTC
TRBD2	-	TRBV27	TRBJ2-1	CASRERGNYNEQFF	TGTGCCAGCAGGGAGCGGGGGAACTACAATGAGCAGTTCTTC
-	-	TRBV12-3/TRBV12-4	TRBJ1-5	CASSLAANQPQHF	TGTGCCAGCAGTTTAGCAGCTAATCAGCCCCAGCATTTT
-	-	TRBV6-6	TRBJ1-6	CASSSRASPLHF	TGTGCCAGCAGTTCCAGGGCTTCACCCCTCCACTTT
TRBD1	-	TRBV19	TRBJ1-5	CASSGRQGAGQPQHF	TGTGCCAGTAGTGGTCGACAGGGGGCTGGTCAGCCCCAGCATTTT
-	-	TRBV6-4	TRBJ1-1	CASSEQGGVGTEAFF	TGTGCCAGCAGTGAGCAGGGAGGGGTCGGGACTGAAGCTTTCTTT
-	-	TRBV7-9	TRBJ1-2	CASSLTSRGGYTF	TGTGCCAGCAGCTTGACCTCCAGGGGTGGCTACACCTTC
-	-	TRBV14	TRBJ1-6	CASSQDRGNSPLHF	TGTGCCAGCAGCCAAGATCGCGGGAATTCACCCCTCCACTTT
TRBD2	-	TRBV11-2	TRBJ2-7	CASSSVNRILAGGEQYF	TGTGCCAGCAGCTCTGTGAACCGAATCCTAGCGGGGGGGGAGCAGTACTTC
TRBD2	-	TRBV6-5	TRBJ2-1	CATRGGPSYNEQFF	TGTGCGACACGGGGGGGGCCCTCCTACAATGAGCAGTTCTTC
-	-	TRBV18	TRBJ2-3	CASSPVAGQGTDTQYF	TGTGCCAGCTCACCAGTGGCAGGGCAGGGCACAGATACGCAGTATTTT
TRBD2	-	TRBV5-1	TRBJ2-3	CASSLAGLAGVEMHTDTQYF	TGCGCCAGCAGCTTGGCCGGTCTAGCGGGCGTTGAGATGCACACAGATACGCAGTATTTT
TRBD1	-	TRBV6-5	TRBJ2-2	CASRKTGSGELFF	TGTGCCAGCAGAAAGACAGGGTCCGGGGAGCTGTTTTTT
-	-	TRBV28	TRBJ2-6	CASILSVSGANVLTF	TGTGCCAGCATCTTGAGTGTCTCTGGGGCCAACGTCCTGACTTTC
TRBD2	-	TRBV2	TRBJ2-3	CASSEALAGGVDTQYF	TGTGCCAGCAGTGAAGCCCTAGCGGGGGGGGTGGATACGCAGTATTTT
-	-	TRBV5-4	TRBJ2-1	CASSLDSSYNEQFF	TGTGCCAGCAGCTTGGACAGCTCCTACAATGAGCAGTTCTTC
-	-	TRBV2	TRBJ1-1	CASSFSGLNTEAFF	TGTGCCAGCAGTTTTTCCGGGTTGAACACTGAAGCTTTCTTT
-	-	TRBV11-2	TRBJ1-2	CASSLDLVGGRIGGNGYTF	TGTGCCAGCAGCTTAGATCTGGTCGGGGGGCGGATAGGCGGCAATGGCTACACCTTC
TRBD1	few	TRBV4-2	TRBJ1-5	CASSQGTSGTGHQPQHF	TGTGCCAGCAGCCAAGGGACCTCCGGGACAGGGCATCAGCCCCAGCATTTT
TRBD1	-	TRBV7-2	TRBJ2-3	CASSSRFGTGGTDTQYF	TGTGCCAGCAGCTCCAGATTTGGGACAGGGGGAACAGATACGCAGTATTTT
-	-	TRBV6-5	TRBJ1-2	CASSSRRTHYGYTF	TGTGCCAGCAGTTCCCGACGGACTCACTATGGCTACACCTTC
-	-	TRBV29-1	TRBJ1-1	CSVSPGGTEAFF	TGCAGCGTCTCCCCGGGGGGCACAGAAGCTTTCTTT
-	-	TRBV3-1/TRBV3-2	TRBJ1-1	CASSRLTLNTEAFF	TGTGCCAGCAGCCGCCTTACACTGAACACTGAAGCTTTCTTT
-	-	TRBV5-1	TRBJ1-2	CASSSDGGTRSYTF	TGCGCCAGCAGCTCCGACGGGGGGACCCGGAGCTACACCTTC
-	-	TRBV7-3	TRBJ1-1	CASSSHPGTEAFF	TGTGCCAGCAGCTCCCATCCAGGGACTGAAGCTTTCTTT
TRBD2	many	TRBV6-1	TRBJ2-7	CASSEQAGGPIEQYF	TGTGCCAGCAGTGAACAGGCGGGGGGGCCCATCGAGCAGTACTTC
TRBD1	-	TRBV20-1	TRBJ1-5	CSASKRGLDQPQHF	TGCAGTGCTAGTAAGAGGGGGCTAGATCAGCCCCAGCATTTT
TRBD1	-	TRBV7-3	TRBJ2-1	CASSSSPGTGGYNEQFF	TGTGCCAGCAGCTCGTCACCCGGGACAGGGGGTTACAATGAGCAGTTCTTC
-	-	TRBV6-6	TRBJ1-1	CASSSQGLLGTEAFF	TGTGCCAGCAGTTCCCAGGGCCTTTTGGGCACTGAAGCTTTCTTT
TRBD1	-	TRBV19	TRBJ1-2	CASKRGQKYGYTF	TGTGCCAGTAAACGGGGACAGAAATATGGCTACACCTTC